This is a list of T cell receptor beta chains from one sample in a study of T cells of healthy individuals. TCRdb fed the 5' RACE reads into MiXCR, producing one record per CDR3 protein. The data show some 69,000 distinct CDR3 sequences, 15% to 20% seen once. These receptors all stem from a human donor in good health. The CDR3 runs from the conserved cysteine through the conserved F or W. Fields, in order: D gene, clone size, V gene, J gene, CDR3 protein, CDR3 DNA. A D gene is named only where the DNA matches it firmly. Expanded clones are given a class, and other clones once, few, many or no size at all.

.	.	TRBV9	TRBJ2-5	CASSVGLQETQYF	TGTGCCAGCAGCGTGGGGTTACAAGAGACCCAGTACTTC
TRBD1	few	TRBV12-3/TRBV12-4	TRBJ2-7	CASSKTGSRIGYEQYF	TGTGCCAGCAGTAAGACAGGGTCTCGAATTGGGTACGAGCAGTACTTC
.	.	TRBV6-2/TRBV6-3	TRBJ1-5	CASSFGNQPQHF	TGTGCCAGCAGTTTTGGAAATCAGCCCCAGCATTTT
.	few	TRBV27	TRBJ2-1	CASSFVQGYEQFF	TGTGCCAGCAGTTTCGTTCAGGGGTATGAGCAGTTCTTC
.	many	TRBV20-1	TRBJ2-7	CSAAGRGTYEQYF	TGCAGTGCTGCCGGGCGCGGGACCTACGAGCAGTACTTC
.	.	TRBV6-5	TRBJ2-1	CASSYLGGYNEQFF	TGTGCCAGCAGTTACTTAGGTGGATACAATGAGCAGTTCTTC
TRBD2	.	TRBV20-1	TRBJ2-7	CSADRTSGISYEQYF	TGCAGTGCTGATCGGACTAGCGGGATCTCCTACGAGCAGTACTTC
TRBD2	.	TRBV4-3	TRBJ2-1	CASSQDWAGWRTSGSDEQFF	TGCGCCAGCAGCCAAGATTGGGCAGGGTGGCGGACTAGCGGGAGTGATGAGCAGTTCTTC
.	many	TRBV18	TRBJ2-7	CASSPGAHEQYF	TGTGCCAGCTCACCAGGGGCCCACGAGCAGTACTTC
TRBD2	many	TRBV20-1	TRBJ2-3	CSASSSGGIYTQYF	TGCAGTGCTAGCTCTAGCGGGGGAATATATACGCAGTATTTT
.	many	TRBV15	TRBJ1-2	CATSRGGAVNYGYTF	TGTGCCACCAGCAGAGGAGGGGCAGTCAACTATGGCTACACCTTC
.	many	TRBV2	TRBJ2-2	CATERSLANTGELFF	TGTGCCACCGAACGTTCCCTGGCTAACACCGGGGAGCTGTTTTTT
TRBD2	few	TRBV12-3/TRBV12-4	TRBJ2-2	CASSSVRGARNTGELFF	TGTGCCAGCAGTTCGGTGCGGGGGGCTAGGAACACCGGGGAGCTGTTTTTT
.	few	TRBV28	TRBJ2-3	CASSPSSGAARNTQYF	TGTGCCAGCAGTCCATCCTCAGGGGCGGCTCGGAATACGCAGTATTTT
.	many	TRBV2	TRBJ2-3	CASSEDRGTDTQYF	TGTGCCAGCAGTGAAGACAGGGGCACAGATACGCAGTATTTT
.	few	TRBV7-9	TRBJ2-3	CASSATSTDTQYF	TGTGCCAGCAGCGCTACTAGCACAGATACGCAGTATTTT
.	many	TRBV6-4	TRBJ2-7	CASSRDASYEQYF	TGTGCCAGCAGCAGGGACGCATCCTACGAGCAGTACTTC
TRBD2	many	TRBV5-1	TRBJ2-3	CASMTSGATDTQYF	TGCGCCAGCATGACTAGCGGGGCGACAGATACGCAGTATTTT
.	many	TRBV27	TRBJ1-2	CASSLSQGHYGYTF	TGTGCCAGCAGTTTATCGCAGGGCCACTATGGCTACACCTTC
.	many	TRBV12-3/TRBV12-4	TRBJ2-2	CASSGYTGELFF	TGTGCCAGCAGTGGATACACCGGGGAGCTGTTTTTT
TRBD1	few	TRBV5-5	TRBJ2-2	CASSLEQGTGAGELFF	TGTGCCAGCAGCTTGGAGCAAGGGACAGGTGCCGGGGAGCTGTTTTTT
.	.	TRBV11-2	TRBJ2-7	CAGSLGDGYEQYF	TGTGCCGGCAGCTTAGGGGACGGTTACGAGCAGTACTTC
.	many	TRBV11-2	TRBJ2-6	CASSRTSRGGANVLTF	TGTGCCAGCAGCCGAACAAGCAGGGGTGGGGCCAACGTCCTGACTTTC
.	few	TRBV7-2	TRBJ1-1	CASSFTGTEAFF	TGTGCCAGCAGCTTCACGGGCACTGAAGCTTTCTTT
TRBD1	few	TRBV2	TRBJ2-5	CASSEASSPITGGRETQYF	TGTGCCAGCAGTGAAGCGAGTTCTCCAATAACAGGGGGACGGGAGACCCAGTACTTC
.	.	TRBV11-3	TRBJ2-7	CASSMTASYEQYF	TGTGCCAGCAGCATGACAGCCTCCTACGAGCAGTACTTC
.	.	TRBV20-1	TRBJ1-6	CSARQGLNGNSPLHF	TGCAGTGCTAGACAGGGGTTAAATGGTAATTCACCCCTCCACTTT
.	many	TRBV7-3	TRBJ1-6	CASSLGSTEAPLHF	TGTGCCAGCAGCTTGGGGTCCACAGAGGCACCCCTCCACTTT
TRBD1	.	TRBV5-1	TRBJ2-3	CASRWTGGRDTQYF	TGCGCCAGCCGGTGGACAGGGGGCAGAGATACGCAGTATTTT
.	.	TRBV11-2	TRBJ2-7	CASSLEPGMYYEQYF	TGTGCCAGCAGCTTAGAACCAGGAATGTACTACGAGCAGTACTTC
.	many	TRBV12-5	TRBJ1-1	CASGLGHNTEAFF	TGTGCTAGTGGTTTGGGCCATAACACTGAAGCTTTCTTT
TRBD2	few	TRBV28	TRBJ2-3	CASSLGLAGVDTQYF	TGTGCCAGCAGTTTAGGACTAGCGGGAGTAGATACGCAGTATTTT
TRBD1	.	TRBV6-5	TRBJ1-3	CASRNRGGSNTIYF	TGTGCCAGCAGGAACAGGGGTGGATCAAACACCATATATTTT
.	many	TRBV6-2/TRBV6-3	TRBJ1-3	CASRRGRDSGNTIYF	TGTGCCAGCAGACGTGGGAGAGACTCTGGAAACACCATATATTTT
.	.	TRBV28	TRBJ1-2	CASSFQYNYGYTF	TGTGCCAGCAGTTTTCAGTACAACTATGGCTACACCTTC